This T cell receptor beta chain came from a study of blood T cells in healthy people across ages. The study's findings and limits: Percentage of naive T cells showed a strong correlation with TCR beta diversity.

Caucasian individuals from Russia who were healthy and aged about 6 to 95 acted as donors. Per sample, extraction of total RNA gave at least 5.5 micrograms in every case. A second PCR, run for roughly 7 to 12 cycles, used a sample-barcoded 5' primer plus a J-beta primer mix. TCRdb called the 5' RACE reads again in MiXCR, with one record for every CDR3 protein. The sample includes 600,000 to 1,000,000 distinct CDR3 sequences, more than 20% seen only once; the top ten take under 4.5%. This clonotype was seen a handful of times. Its matching antigen is unknown. CDR1 is DFQATT and CDR2 is SNEGSKA in the germline V gene (reference sequence). V lost 3 bases and J lost 6, with 17 bases in between. The CDR3 has 14 amino acids. These sequences were also reported in another study, on T cells of mothers and their children. Per that paper: Using the M1S primer, the second PCR added sample barcodes along with 2-4 random nucleotides.

The sequenced sample consisted of blood. This chain uses TRBV20-1 with TRBJ1-2; D is possibly TRBD1 (5 bases). The receptor was derived from a boy between 10 and 17 years old in good health. This chain's CDR3 is CSASSRRERHGYTF. The CDR3 DNA sequence: TGCAGTGCTAGTTCGCGCAGGGAAAGGCATGGCTACACCTTC.